The 18 T cell receptor beta chains below come from one sample, sequenced in a study of blood T cell repertoires in COVID-19. The repertoire was sequenced with immunoSEQ multiplex PCR; TCRdb's copy has only in-frame clones and lacks some. The sample lists about 110,000 clones, 84% seen once, with around 8% in the top ten. Specimen: peripheral blood. The receptors here all came from a woman of 80 years or more with active or convalescent COVID-19.

The chain carries TRBV28 and TRBJ2-5; unclear D gene. The CDR3 is made up of 14 amino acids. Germline V CDR1 and CDR2: MDHEN, SYDVKM. V was shortened by 5 bases and J by 3 bases, with 13 bases between the two germline ends. CDR3 region: CASSSPGREETQYF. CDR3 coding DNA: TGTGCCAGCAGTAGCCCGGGTAGAGAAGAGACCCAGTACTTC.

CDR3 region: CASSRPGLAGGLAKNIQYF. Here the CDR3 DNA reads TGCGCCAGCAGCCGACCGGGACTAGCGGGAGGACTAGCCAAAAACATTCAGTACTTC. The chain links TRBV23-1 to TRBJ2-4; TRBD2 matches 15 bases. TRBV23-1 is an ORF for which the function is uncertain. The CDR3 sequence is 19 residues long. V lost 6 bases and J lost 0; bases outside the gene matches: 9.

V usage is TRBV9 and J usage is TRBJ2-5; TRBD2 matches 7 bases. CDR1 is SGDLS, CDR2 YYNGEE, per germline. The CDR3 is 14 amino acids. V shed 4 bases and J 5 bases; nucleotides not matched to a gene: 8. CDR3 protein: CASSPSAGRETQYF. In DNA form, the CDR3 reads TGTGCCAGCAGCCCCTCAGCGGGAAGGGAGACCCAGTACTTC.

The chain employs TRBV9 and TRBJ2-1; possible D gene TRBD2, 5 bases. The V gene's germline CDR1 is SGDLS and CDR2 YYNGEE. The CDR3 spans 15 residues. The V and J ends lost 0 bases and 4 bases respectively, with 11 bases between them. The chain's CDR3 is CASSVVSSAYNEQFF. For the CDR3, the DNA is TGTGCCAGCAGCGTAGTAAGTAGCGCGTACAATGAGCAGTTCTTC.

This sequence joins TRBV30 and TRBJ1-1; 7 bases map to TRBD1. The CDR3 contains 14 residues. With V trimmed by 1 base and J by 0 bases, 2 bases remained unmatched. CDR1 is GTSNPN, CDR2 SVGIG, per germline (reference sequence). The CDR3 DNA sequence: TGTGCCTGGAGTGAAGGGACAGTGAACACTGAAGCTTTCTTT. It codes for CAWSEGTVNTEAFF.

The chain links TRBV2 to TRBJ2-4, with TRBD2 as a possible D gene (6 bases). This CDR3 comprises 14 residues. V lost 7 bases and J 0 bases, leaving 10 bases between the germline ends. The V gene's germline CDR1 is SNHLY and CDR2 FYNNEI. CDR3 bases: TGTGCCAGCACTAGCGAGTTAGCCAAAAACATTCAGTACTTC. As protein: CASTSELAKNIQYF.

The chain couples TRBV5-1 to TRBJ2-3; 9 nucleotides line up with TRBD2. The germline V gene has CDR1 SGHRS and CDR2 YFSETQ. With 4 bases clipped from V and 3 bases from J, the junction kept 12 bases outside the gene matches. The CDR3 sequence is 17 residues long. The CDR3 DNA reads TGCGCCAGCAGCGAGGGTAGCGGGAGTGGCGGGACAGATACGCAGTATTTT. It specifies CASSEGSGSGGTDTQYF.

The chain is built from TRBV5-4 and TRBJ2-1, with D perhaps TRBD1 (6 bases). Germline loops: CDR1 SGHNT, CDR2 YYREEE (reference sequence). CDR3 length: 15 residues. Deletions cut 4 bases from V and 0 bases from J, with 11 bases between. In DNA, the CDR3 is TGTGCCAGCAGCGGGGACACCAACTCCTACAATGAGCAGTTCTTC. As protein: CASSGDTNSYNEQFF.

The chain uses TRBV2 and TRBJ1-2; D perhaps matches TRBD1 (6 bases). Trimming stripped 8 bases from V and 7 bases from J, with 20 bases between. The CDR3 has 14 amino acids. Germline V gene sequence: CDR1 SNHLY, CDR2 FYNNEI. The CDR3 bases are TGTGCCAGCCATCGGGGGGCGAAAGGATTTGGCTACACCTTC. It encodes CASHRGAKGFGYTF.

The chain employs TRBV28 and TRBJ2-1; a possible D gene is TRBD2 (8 bases). V shed 5 bases and J shed 4 bases, with 21 bases lying between them. The germline V gene has CDR1 MDHEN and CDR2 SYDVKM. This CDR3 has 17 residues. In nucleotides, the CDR3 is TGTGCCAGCAGTACAGAAGGGGGCGGGAGGCAATACAATGAGCAGTTCTTC. It translates to CASSTEGGGRQYNEQFF. The full variable domain, in which reference TRBV28 and TRBJ2-1 provide the parts outside the CDR3, is DVKVTQSSRYLVKRTGEKVFLECVQDMDHENMFWYRQDPGLGLRLIYFSYDVKMKEKGDIPEGYSVSREKKERFSLILESASTNQTSMYLCASSTEGGGRQYNEQFFGPGTRLTVL.

The genes are TRBV9 and TRBJ1-4; perhaps TRBD1 as D (6 bases). V was pared by 4 bases and J by 3 bases, with 13 bases between. Germline V CDR1 and CDR2: SGDLS, YYNGEE. This CDR3 region has 15 residues. The CDR3 DNA reads as TGTGCCAGCAGCTCCACAGGGTTGGCTAATGAAAAACTGTTTTTT. Protein product: CASSSTGLANEKLFF.

The gene calls are TRBV2 and TRBJ2-7; 9 nucleotides match TRBD2. V lost 1 base and J lost 2; bases outside the gene matches: 9. The CDR3 has 17 residues. Germline V lookup: CDR1 SNHLY, CDR2 FYNNEI. The CDR3 sequence is CASSEGSAGGNTYEQYF. The CDR3 DNA follows: TGTGCCAGCAGTGAAGGATCGGCGGGAGGGAACACCTACGAGCAGTACTTC.

The chain links TRBV20-1 to TRBJ2-7, with TRBD1 identical over 7 bases. The germline V gene encodes CDR1 DFQATT and CDR2 SNEGSKA (reference sequence). The CDR3 is made up of 11 amino acids. This chain's CDR3 is CRGDRVNEQYF. The CDR3 DNA reads as TGCAGGGGAGACAGGGTCAACGAGCAGTACTTC.

The chain couples TRBV12-3 or TRBV12-4 to TRBJ1-1; TRBD1 matches at 10 bases. This CDR3 has 12 amino acids. J gave up 7 bases and V 5 bases, and 1 base lay outside the gene matches. CDR3 DNA sequence: TGTGCCAGCAGTAGGACAGGGGGTGAAGCTTTCTTT. It yields the protein CASSRTGGEAFF.

J is TRBJ2-5 and V is TRBV11-2; 7 bases agree with TRBD2. Germline CDR1 is SGHAT and CDR2 is FQNNGV. The ends lost 5 bases at V and 4 bases at J; junction bases unmatched: 7. This CDR3 is 14 amino acids long. Written as DNA, the CDR3 is TGTGCCAGCAGCCTTGGGGGGGGAGGAGAGACCCAGTACTTC. Amino acid sequence: CASSLGGGGETQYF.

This rearrangement joins TRBV19 to TRBJ1-5, with 9 nucleotides matching TRBD1. The CDR3 consists of 14 residues. Germline CDR1 LNHDA, CDR2 SQIVND (reference sequence). After removal of 7 bases from V and 6 bases from J, the junction contained 7 bases not matched to a gene. CDR3 sequence reads: CASTRQGDLQPQHF. In DNA, the CDR3 is TGTGCCAGTACCCGACAGGGGGATCTTCAGCCCCAGCATTTT.

The V gene is TRBV7-8, the J gene TRBJ2-1; 8 bases are a match to TRBD2. Germline-derived CDR1 and CDR2 are SGHVS and FQNEAQ. After removal of 1 base from V and 3 bases from J, the junction contained 17 bases not matched to a gene. The CDR3 spans 20 residues. CDR3 DNA: TGTGCCAGCAGCTTAGAGTCTGGGGGCCTTAGCGGGGCCGACTACAATGAGCAGTTCTTC. Translated, it gives CASSLESGGLSGADYNEQFF. Full variable domain (rest looked up from reference TRBV7-8 and TRBJ2-1): GAGVSQSPRYKVAKRGQDVALRCDPISGHVSLFWYQQALGQGPEFLTYFQNEAQLDKSGLPSDRFFAERPEGSVSTLKIQRTQQEDSAVYLCASSLESGGLSGADYNEQFFGPGTRLTVL.

This clone was detected only once. In DNA, the CDR3 is TGTGCCAGCAGTTTAGCGGGCCAGATCAATGAAGCTTTCTTT. Translation gives CASSLAGQINEAFF. The chain is built from TRBV28 and TRBJ1-1, with D unresolved. V was cut by 2 bases and J by 7 bases, with 14 bases left in between. This CDR3 is built from 14 residues. Germline CDR1 MDHEN, CDR2 SYDVKM.